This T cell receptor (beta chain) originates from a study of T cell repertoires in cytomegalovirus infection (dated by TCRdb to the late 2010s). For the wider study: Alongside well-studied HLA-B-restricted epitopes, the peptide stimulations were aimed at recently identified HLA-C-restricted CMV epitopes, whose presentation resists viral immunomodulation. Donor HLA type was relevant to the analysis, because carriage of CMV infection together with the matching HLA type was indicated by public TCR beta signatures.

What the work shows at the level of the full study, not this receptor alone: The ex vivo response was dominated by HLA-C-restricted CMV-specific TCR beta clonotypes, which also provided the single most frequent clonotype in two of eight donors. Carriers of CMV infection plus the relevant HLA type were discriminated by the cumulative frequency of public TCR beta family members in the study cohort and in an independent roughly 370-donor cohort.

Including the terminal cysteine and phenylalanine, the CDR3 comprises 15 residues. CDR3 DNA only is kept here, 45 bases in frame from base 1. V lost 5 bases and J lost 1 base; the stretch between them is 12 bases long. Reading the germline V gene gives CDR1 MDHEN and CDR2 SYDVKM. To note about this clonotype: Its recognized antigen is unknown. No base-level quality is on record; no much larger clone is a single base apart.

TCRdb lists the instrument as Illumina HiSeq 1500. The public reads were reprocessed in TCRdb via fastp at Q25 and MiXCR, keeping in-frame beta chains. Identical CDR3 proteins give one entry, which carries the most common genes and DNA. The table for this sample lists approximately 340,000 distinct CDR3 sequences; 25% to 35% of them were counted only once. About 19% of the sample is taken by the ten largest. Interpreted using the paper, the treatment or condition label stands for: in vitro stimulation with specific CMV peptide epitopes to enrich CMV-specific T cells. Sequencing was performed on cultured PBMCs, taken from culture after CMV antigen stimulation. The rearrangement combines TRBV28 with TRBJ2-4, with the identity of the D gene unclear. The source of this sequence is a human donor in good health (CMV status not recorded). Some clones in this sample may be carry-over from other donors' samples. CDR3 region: CASSTRLGAKNIQYF. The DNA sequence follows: TGTGCCAGCAGTACTCGACTCGGGGCCAAAAACATTCAGTACTTC.